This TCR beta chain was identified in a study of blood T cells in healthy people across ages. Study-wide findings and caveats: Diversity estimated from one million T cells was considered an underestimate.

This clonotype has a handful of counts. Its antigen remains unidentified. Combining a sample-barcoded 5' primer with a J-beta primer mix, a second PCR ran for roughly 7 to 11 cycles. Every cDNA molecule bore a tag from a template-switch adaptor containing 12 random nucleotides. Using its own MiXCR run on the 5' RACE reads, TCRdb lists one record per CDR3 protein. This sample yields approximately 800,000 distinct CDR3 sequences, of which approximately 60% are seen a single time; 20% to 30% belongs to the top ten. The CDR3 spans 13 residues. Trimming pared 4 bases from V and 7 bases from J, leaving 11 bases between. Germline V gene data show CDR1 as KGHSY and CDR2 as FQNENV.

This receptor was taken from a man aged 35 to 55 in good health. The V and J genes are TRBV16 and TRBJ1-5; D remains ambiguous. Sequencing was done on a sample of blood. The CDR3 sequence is CASSPIRGQPQHF. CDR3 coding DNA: TGTGCCAGCAGCCCCATCAGAGGACAGCCCCAGCATTTT.